A single sample is the source of the 17 T cell receptor beta chains below, sequenced in a study of blood T cell repertoires in COVID-19. The protocol was immunoSEQ multiplex PCR, while the TCRdb copy is restricted to in-frame clones and leaves out a portion. The data hold about 210,000 clones, with around nine tenths observed a single time. The sequenced sample consisted of peripheral blood. The receptors here all came from a middle-aged woman with acute or convalescent COVID-19.

This rearrangement joins TRBV19 to TRBJ1-1; 9 positions match TRBD1. Germline CDR1 reads LNHDA; CDR2 reads SQIVND (reference sequence). The trim removed 1 base at V and 1 base at J, leaving 13 bases unmatched. There are 19 residues in the CDR3. CDR3 region: CASSIAARGQGPWNTEAFF. CDR3 coding DNA: TGTGCCAGTAGTATAGCTGCAAGAGGACAGGGGCCCTGGAACACTGAAGCTTTCTTT.

The chain employs TRBV7-9 and TRBJ1-3; 10 nucleotides line up with TRBD1. This CDR3 comprises 16 residues. V dropped 5 bases and J dropped 4; count of bases not matched to a gene: 8. Germline CDR1 and CDR2: SEHNR and FQNEAQ (reference sequence). This CDR3 is CASSPRQGARGNTIYF. The CDR3 DNA reads as TGTGCCAGCAGCCCCAGACAGGGGGCGCGGGGAAACACCATATATTTT.

The chain joins TRBV27 to TRBJ1-1, with a possible D match to TRBD1 (6 bases). The germline V gene has CDR1 MNHEY and CDR2 SMNVEV (reference sequence). The CDR3 extends over 14 amino acids. Between the trimmed V and J ends, which lost 7 bases and 6 bases, there was a span of 18 bases. The chain's CDR3 is CASTQGGGSPEAFF. The CDR3 DNA follows: TGTGCCAGCACCCAAGGGGGTGGTAGCCCTGAAGCTTTCTTT.

This rearrangement joins TRBV3-1 (or the pseudogene TRBV3-2) to TRBJ2-3, with D perhaps TRBD1 (5 bases). Germline loops: CDR1 LGHDT, CDR2 YNNKEL (reference sequence). The CDR3 consists of 14 residues. V was cut by 6 bases and J by 2 bases, with 12 bases left in between. The CDR3 sequence is CASSLKGATDTQYF. The DNA for the CDR3 is TGTGCCAGCAGTCTTAAAGGGGCCACAGATACGCAGTATTTT.

The rearrangement joins TRBV2 to TRBJ1-1; D uncertain. The V and J ends lost 0 bases and 1 base respectively, with 6 bases between them. CDR1 and CDR2 (germline): SNHLY, FYNNEI. The CDR3 is 14 amino acids. The DNA of the CDR3 is TGTGCCAGCAGTGAAGCGCGCAAGAACACTGAAGCTTTCTTT. Translated: CASSEARKNTEAFF.

This clone was seen once. The rearrangement links TRBV28 to TRBJ1-4; a possible D gene is TRBD1 (5 bases). Trimming pared 5 bases from V and 7 bases from J, leaving 20 bases between. This CDR3 region has 16 residues. Germline CDR1 and CDR2: MDHEN and SYDVKM. The CDR3 loop is CASSERMGGRSEKLFF. As DNA, the CDR3 is TGTGCCAGCAGTGAGCGAATGGGGGGGAGGAGTGAAAAACTGTTTTTT.

The chain has TRBV5-1 and TRBJ1-4; the D gene is possibly TRBD1 (6 bases). V lost 3 bases, J lost 8 bases, and 14 bases lay in between. The CDR3 contains 14 residues. Germline CDR1 SGHRS, CDR2 YFSETQ. CDR3 in amino acids: CASSYQDRGEKLFF. DNA of the CDR3: TGCGCCAGCAGCTATCAGGACAGAGGAGAAAAACTGTTTTTT.

The V call is TRBV7-3, the J call TRBJ2-1, with 7 bases fitting TRBD2. The germline gives CDR1 SGHTA, CDR2 FQGTGA. This CDR3 region has 16 residues. V lost 2 bases, J lost 0 bases, and 4 bases stayed unmatched. The CDR3 region is CASSLALAPSYNEQFF. In nucleotides, the CDR3 is TGTGCCAGCAGCTTAGCACTAGCGCCCTCCTACAATGAGCAGTTCTTC.

This clone was seen more than once but under ten times. The rearrangement links TRBV9 to TRBJ1-2; D unclear. Deletions cut 3 bases from V and 0 bases from J, with 12 bases between. Looked up from germline, CDR1 is SGDLS and CDR2 is YYNGEE. This CDR3 is built from 15 residues. In DNA form, the CDR3 reads TGTGCCAGCAGCGCGCGGGAAAGAGCTAACTATGGCTACACCTTC. This sequence encodes CASSARERANYGYTF.

The rearrangement uses TRBV6-1 and TRBJ1-2, with TRBD1 identical over 9 bases. CDR3 length: 16 residues. Germline V gene data show CDR1 as MNHNS and CDR2 as SASEGT. Trimming at V came to 4 bases and at J to 2 bases, leaving 8 bases not matched to a gene. CDR3 residues: CASSGVPGQGNYGYTF. Written as DNA, the CDR3 is TGTGCCAGCAGTGGAGTCCCGGGACAGGGAAACTATGGCTACACCTTC.

V is TRBV5-4 and J is TRBJ2-2; 10 bases are shared with TRBD1. Germline V CDR1 and CDR2: SGHNT, YYREEE (reference sequence). Trimming removed 3 bases from V and 4 bases from J; junction bases left unmatched: 6. The CDR3 loop spans 16 amino acids. The CDR3 bases are TGTGCCAGCAGCTCGGGACAGGGGATCGGCACCGGGGAGCTGTTTTTT. It yields the protein CASSSGQGIGTGELFF.

The count of this clone is one. The chain uses TRBV10-2 and TRBJ1-3; no clear D gene. The ends were cut back, 4 bases at V and 0 bases at J, with 10 bases in the middle. The CDR3 runs 15 residues. Germline CDR1 and CDR2: WSHSY and SAAADI. CDR3 sequence reads: CASSVMADSGNTIYF. CDR3 DNA: TGCGCCAGCAGTGTTATGGCAGACTCTGGAAACACCATATATTTT.

The rearrangement uses TRBV18 and TRBJ1-3, with D possibly matching TRBD1 (6 bases). Germline CDR1 is KGHSH and CDR2 is LQKENI. CDR3 length equals 17 residues. V was cut by 2 bases and J by 0 bases, with 14 bases left in between. CDR3 coding DNA: TGTGCCAGCTCACCAAGGCAGGGGACCTCCTCTGGAAACACCATATATTTT. The encoded protein is CASSPRQGTSSGNTIYF.

V and J are TRBV3-1 (or the pseudogene TRBV3-2) and TRBJ1-4, with 10 positions matching TRBD1. Germline V gene lookup returns CDR1 LGHDT and CDR2 YNNKEL (reference sequence). The V gene end was trimmed by 6 bases and the J gene end by 8 bases; junction bases not matched to a gene: 9. The CDR3 has 15 amino acids. In DNA, the CDR3 is TGTGCCAGCAGTCAACCGGGACAGGGGAGGGAAAAACTGTTTTTT. Protein: CASSQPGQGREKLFF.

This clone came up a few times. The chain has TRBV27 and TRBJ1-5, with a weak D call TRBD1 (6 bases). There are 14 residues in the CDR3. Germline CDR1 and CDR2: MNHEY and SMNVEV (reference sequence). Trimming removed 5 bases at V and 2 bases at J, with 10 bases between. CDR3 nucleotide sequence: TGTGCCAGCAGTCCCCGACAGGGCAATCAGCCCCAGCATTTT. Encoded protein: CASSPRQGNQPQHF.

This clone was observed once. The chain employs TRBV5-4 and TRBJ1-2; 9 bases are shared with TRBD1. The CDR3 has 13 amino acids. V gave up 3 bases and J gave up 8 bases; unmatched junction bases: 5. CDR1 is SGHNT, CDR2 YYREEE, per germline (reference sequence). In DNA, the CDR3 is TGTGCCAGCAGCTGGGGGACAGGGCGGGGCTACACCTTC. Protein product: CASSWGTGRGYTF.

V is TRBV5-4 and J is TRBJ2-2; possible D gene TRBD1, 6 bases. The CDR3 length is 16 residues. The V gene lost 4 bases and the J gene lost 0 bases, with 13 bases spanning the gap. Per the germline V gene, CDR1 is SGHNT and CDR2 is YYREEE (reference sequence). CDR3 coding DNA: TGTGCCAGCAGCGAAATACAGGGTACGAACACCGGGGAGCTGTTTTTT. Its protein product is CASSEIQGTNTGELFF.